The entry below describes one T cell receptor (beta chain). Repertoires were generated with immunoSEQ multiplex PCR, while TCRdb's copy carries only in-frame clones and drops some. The sample carries 630,000 or so clones, roughly 98% recorded once. The data are from a study of shared clonotypes between healthy human individuals. The germline CDR1 and CDR2 sequences are MNHEY and SVGAGI. The V gene end was trimmed by 0 bases and the J gene end by 4 bases; junction bases not matched to a gene: 7. The CDR3 runs 16 residues. Naivety among CD8 cells was defined by CD45RO negativity and positive CCR7 selection, thereby excluding terminally differentiated effector memory CD45RA+ cells.

The chain is built from TRBV6-5 and TRBJ2-3, with TRBD2 matching 7 bases. The TCR was taken from a man aged 25-40 years in good health. Sequencing used naive CD8+ T cells sorted from blood. CDR3 in DNA: TGTGCCAGCAGTTACTCCCGGGGCGGGAGTGCAGATACGCAGTATTTT. Translating it yields CASSYSRGGSADTQYF.